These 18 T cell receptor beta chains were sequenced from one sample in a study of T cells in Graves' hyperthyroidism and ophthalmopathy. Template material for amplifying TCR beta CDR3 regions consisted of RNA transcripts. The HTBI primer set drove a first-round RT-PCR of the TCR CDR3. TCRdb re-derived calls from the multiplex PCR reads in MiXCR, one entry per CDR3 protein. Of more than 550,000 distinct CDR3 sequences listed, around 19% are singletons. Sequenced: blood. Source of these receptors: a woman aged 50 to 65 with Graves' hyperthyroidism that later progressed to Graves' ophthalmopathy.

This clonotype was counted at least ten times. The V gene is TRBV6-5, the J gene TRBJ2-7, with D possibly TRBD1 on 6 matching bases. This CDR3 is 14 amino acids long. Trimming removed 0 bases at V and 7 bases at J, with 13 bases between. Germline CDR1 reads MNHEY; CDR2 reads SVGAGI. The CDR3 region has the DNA TGTGCCAGCAGTTACTCGACAGGATTTTGGGAGCAGTACTTC. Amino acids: CASSYSTGFWEQYF.

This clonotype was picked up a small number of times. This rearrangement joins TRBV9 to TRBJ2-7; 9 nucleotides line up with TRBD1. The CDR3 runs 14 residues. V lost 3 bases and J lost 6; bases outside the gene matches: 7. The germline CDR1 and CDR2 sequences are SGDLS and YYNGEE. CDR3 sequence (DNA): TGTGCCAGCAGCGACCGGGACAGGGAAGGCGAGCAGTACTTC. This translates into CASSDRDREGEQYF.

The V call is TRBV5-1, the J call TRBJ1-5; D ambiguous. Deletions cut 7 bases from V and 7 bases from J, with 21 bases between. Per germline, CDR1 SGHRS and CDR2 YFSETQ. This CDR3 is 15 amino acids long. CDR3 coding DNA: TGCGCCAGCTCTGAAGGAGGGTCAGTACAGCAGCCCCAGCATTTT. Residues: CASSEGGSVQQPQHF.

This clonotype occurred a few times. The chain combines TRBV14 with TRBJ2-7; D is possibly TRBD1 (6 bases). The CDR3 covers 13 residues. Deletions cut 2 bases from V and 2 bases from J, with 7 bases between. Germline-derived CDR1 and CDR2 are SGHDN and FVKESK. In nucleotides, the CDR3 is TGTGCCAGCAGCCAACCAGGGGCCTACGAGCAGTACTTC. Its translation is CASSQPGAYEQYF.

The CDR3 here is CSAFRAGPTIRADTQYF. The CDR3 DNA is TGCAGTGCATTCAGGGCCGGGCCTACAATTCGCGCAGATACGCAGTATTTT. The chain joins TRBV20-1 to TRBJ2-3; D possibly corresponds to TRBD1 (5 bases). The germline V and J ends were trimmed by 6 bases and 4 bases, with 26 bases remaining between them. The germline V gene encodes CDR1 DFQATT and CDR2 SNEGSKA (reference sequence). This CDR3 has 17 amino acids.

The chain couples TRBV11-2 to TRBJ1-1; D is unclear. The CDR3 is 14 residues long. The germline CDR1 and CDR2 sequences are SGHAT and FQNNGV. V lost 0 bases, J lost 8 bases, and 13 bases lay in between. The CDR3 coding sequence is TGTGCCAGCAGCTTAGAAGGCCCGTTCGACGAAGCTTTCTTT. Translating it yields CASSLEGPFDEAFF.

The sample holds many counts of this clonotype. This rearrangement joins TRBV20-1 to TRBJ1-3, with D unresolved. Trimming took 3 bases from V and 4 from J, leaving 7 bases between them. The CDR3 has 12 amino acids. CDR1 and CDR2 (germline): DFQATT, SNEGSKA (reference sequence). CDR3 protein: CSASRTGNTIYF. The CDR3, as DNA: TGCAGTGCTAGCCGAACCGGAAACACCATATATTTT.

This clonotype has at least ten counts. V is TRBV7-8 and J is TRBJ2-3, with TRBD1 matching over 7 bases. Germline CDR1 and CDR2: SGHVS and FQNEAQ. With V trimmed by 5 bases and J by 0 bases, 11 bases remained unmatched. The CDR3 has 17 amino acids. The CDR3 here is CASSLILDRRSTDTQYF. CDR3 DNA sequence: TGTGCCAGCAGCCTCATCCTGGACAGGCGCAGCACAGATACGCAGTATTTT.

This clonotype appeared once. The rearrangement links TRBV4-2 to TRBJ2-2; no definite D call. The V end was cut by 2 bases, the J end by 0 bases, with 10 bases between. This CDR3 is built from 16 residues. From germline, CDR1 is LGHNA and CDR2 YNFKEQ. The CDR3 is CASSQQRPPNTGELFF. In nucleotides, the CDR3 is TGTGCCAGCAGCCAACAGCGACCCCCGAACACCGGGGAGCTGTTTTTT.

The CDR3 coding sequence is TGCAGCGTCCTACAGGGGATCTCTGGAAACACCATATATTTT. Residues: CSVLQGISGNTIYF. The chain carries TRBV29-1 and TRBJ1-3, with TRBD1 matching 7 bases. J was trimmed by 0 bases and V by 6 bases; bases with no gene match: 5. This CDR3 comprises 14 residues. CDR1 and CDR2 from the germline V gene are SQVTM and ANQGSEA.

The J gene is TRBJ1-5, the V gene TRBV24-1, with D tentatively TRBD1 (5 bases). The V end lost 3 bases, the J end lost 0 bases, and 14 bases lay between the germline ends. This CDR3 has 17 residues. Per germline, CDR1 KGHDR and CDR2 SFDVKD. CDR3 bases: TGTGCCACCAGTGATCCCCGGGACGTAAATAGCAATCAGCCCCAGCATTTT. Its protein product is CATSDPRDVNSNQPQHF.

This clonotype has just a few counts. This CDR3 is CATDRDRDYNEQFF. For the CDR3, the DNA is TGTGCCACCGACCGGGACAGGGACTACAATGAGCAGTTCTTC. The chain is built from TRBV10-3 and TRBJ2-1; 9 bases line up with TRBD1. The germline CDR1 and CDR2 sequences are ENHRY and SYGVKD. The CDR3 contains 14 residues. V trimming: 10 bases; J trimming: 3 bases; junction bases outside the gene matches: 7.

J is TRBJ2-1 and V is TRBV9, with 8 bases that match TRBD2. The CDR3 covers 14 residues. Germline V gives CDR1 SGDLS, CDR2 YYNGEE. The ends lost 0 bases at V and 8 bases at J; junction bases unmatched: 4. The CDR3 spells CASSVVGGGDEQFF. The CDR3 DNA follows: TGTGCCAGCAGCGTAGTCGGGGGGGGGGATGAGCAGTTCTTC.

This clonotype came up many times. CDR3 DNA sequence: TGTGCCAGCAGCTTTCTCCAGCCGAACACTGAAGCTTTCTTT. Amino acids: CASSFLQPNTEAFF. The V gene is TRBV5-6, the J gene TRBJ1-1; D not resolved. CDR3 size: 14 residues. Trimming pared 2 bases from V and 1 base from J, leaving 9 bases between. Germline CDR1 SGHDT, CDR2 YYEEEE.

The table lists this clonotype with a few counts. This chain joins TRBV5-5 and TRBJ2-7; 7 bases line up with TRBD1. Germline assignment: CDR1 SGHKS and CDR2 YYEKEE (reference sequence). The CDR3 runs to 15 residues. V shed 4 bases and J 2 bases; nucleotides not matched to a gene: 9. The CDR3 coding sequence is TGTGCCAGCAGCCCTCGGACAGGAAGAACCTACGAGCAGTACTTC. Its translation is CASSPRTGRTYEQYF.

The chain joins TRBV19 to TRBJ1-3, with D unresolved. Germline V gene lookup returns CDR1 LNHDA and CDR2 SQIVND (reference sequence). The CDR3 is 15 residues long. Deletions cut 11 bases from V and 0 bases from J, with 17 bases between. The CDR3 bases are TGTGCCGTCTTGGGGTCTTACTACTCTGGAAACACCATATATTTT. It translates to CAVLGSYYSGNTIYF. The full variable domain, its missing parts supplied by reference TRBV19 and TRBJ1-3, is DGGITQSPKYLFRKEGQNVTLSCEQNLNHDAMYWYRQDPGQGLRLIYYSQIVNDFQKGDIAEGYSVSREKKESFPLTVTSAQKNPTAFYLCAVLGSYYSGNTIYFGEGSWLTVV.

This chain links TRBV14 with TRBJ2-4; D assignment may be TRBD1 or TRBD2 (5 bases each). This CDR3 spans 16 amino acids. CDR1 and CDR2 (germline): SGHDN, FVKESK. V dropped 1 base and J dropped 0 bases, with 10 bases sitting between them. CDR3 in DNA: TGTGCCAGCAGCCAAGTTCCGGGACCAGCCAAAAACATTCAGTACTTC. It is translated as CASSQVPGPAKNIQYF.

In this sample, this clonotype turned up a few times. CDR3 nucleotide sequence: TGCGCCAGCAGCTTGGGGCAATCGGAACTGTTTTTT. As protein: CASSLGQSELFF. This rearrangement joins TRBV5-1 to TRBJ1-4; D gene ambiguous. The CDR3 loop spans 12 amino acids. Trimming stripped 0 bases from V and 12 bases from J, with 9 bases between. Per the germline V gene, CDR1 is SGHRS and CDR2 is YFSETQ.